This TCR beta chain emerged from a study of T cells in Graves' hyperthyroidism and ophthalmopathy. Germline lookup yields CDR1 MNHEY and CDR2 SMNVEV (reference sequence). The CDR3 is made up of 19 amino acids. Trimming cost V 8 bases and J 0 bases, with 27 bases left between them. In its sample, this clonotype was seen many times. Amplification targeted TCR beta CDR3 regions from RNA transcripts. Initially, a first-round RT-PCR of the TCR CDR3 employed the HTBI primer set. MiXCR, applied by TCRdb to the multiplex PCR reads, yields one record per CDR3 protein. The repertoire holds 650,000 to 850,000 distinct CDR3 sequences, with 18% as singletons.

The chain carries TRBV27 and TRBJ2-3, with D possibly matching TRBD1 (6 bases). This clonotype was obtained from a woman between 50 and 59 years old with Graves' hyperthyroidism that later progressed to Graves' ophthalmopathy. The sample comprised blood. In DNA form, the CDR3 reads TGTGCCAGCCGTTCCCCCCCCTCAGATACAGGGTCTAGCACAGATACGCAGTATTTT. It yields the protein CASRSPPSDTGSSTDTQYF.